This T cell receptor beta chain was sequenced for a study of T-cell memory formation after mild COVID-19. Study as a whole: TCR clustering was largely donor specific.

The germline V and J ends were trimmed by 7 bases and 4 bases, with 13 bases remaining between them. This CDR3 is 12 amino acids long. CDR1 is SQVTM, CDR2 ANQGSEA, per germline. Findings of the study overall: Confirmation was lacking for SARS-CoV-2 specificity of second-wave clones that peaked on day 37. Clones that contracted from day 15 to 85 had balanced CD4/CD8; later expanders were CD4+ biased.

Employing constant-segment primers, 5'RACE generated TCR alpha and TCR beta cDNA libraries bearing sample barcodes and UMIs. TCRdb analysed the 5' RACE reads with MiXCR anew, one entry per CDR3 protein. The sample includes fewer than 400,000 distinct CDR3 sequences, over 10% of them seen just once. This clonotype has more than one count but fewer than ten. Its matching antigen is unknown. Material: PBMCs or a T cell subset sorted from them (not recorded which). The clonotype was recovered from a man between 18 and 29 years old who had mild COVID-19 (a few samples of this study predate the infection). Cell type and time point are not known. The V and J genes are TRBV29-1 and TRBJ2-5, with D possibly being TRBD1 (6 bases). CDR3 sequence reads: CSAHQTGETQYF. CDR3 nucleotides: TGCAGCGCCCACCAGACAGGAGAGACCCAGTACTTC. Full variable domain (outside the CDR3, taken from reference TRBV29-1 and TRBJ2-5): SAVISQKPSRDICQRGTSLTIQCQVDSQVTMMFWYRQQPGQSLTLIATANQGSEATYESGFVIDKFPISRPNLTFSTLTVSNMSPEDSSIYLCSAHQTGETQYFGPGTRLLVL.